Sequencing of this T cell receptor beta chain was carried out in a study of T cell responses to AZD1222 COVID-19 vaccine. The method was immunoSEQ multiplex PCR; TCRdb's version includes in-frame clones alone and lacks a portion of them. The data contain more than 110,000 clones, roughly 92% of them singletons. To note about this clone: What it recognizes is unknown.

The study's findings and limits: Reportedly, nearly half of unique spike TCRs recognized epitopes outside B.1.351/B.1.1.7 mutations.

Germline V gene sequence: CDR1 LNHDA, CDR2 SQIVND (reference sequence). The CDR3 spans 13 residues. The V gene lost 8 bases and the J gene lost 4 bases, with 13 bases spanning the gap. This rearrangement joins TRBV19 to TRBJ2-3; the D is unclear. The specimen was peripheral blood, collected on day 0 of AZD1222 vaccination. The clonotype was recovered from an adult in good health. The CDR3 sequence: CASGRAVADTQYF. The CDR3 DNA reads TGTGCCAGTGGAAGGGCCGTGGCAGATACGCAGTATTTT.